Listed below are T cell receptor beta chains from one sample, sequenced in a study of PD-L1 blockade in urothelial cancer. Libraries were prepared by immunoSEQ multiplex PCR; TCRdb keeps only in-frame clonotypes and omits some of them. This table holds tens of thousands of clones, about 86% found once. The specimen comprised PBMCs, sampled around atezolizumab (anti-PD-L1) treatment. These TCRs come from a man in his fifties or sixties with urothelial cancer. CDR3s include the opening cysteine and the closing phenylalanine or tryptophan. A D gene is named only where the DNA matches it firmly. Clone size is given for some rows only: seen once, a few or many times, or a class if the clone is expanded.

TRBJ2-2,TRBV7-3,.,.,TGTGCCAGCAGCCCTCGGACTGACACCGGGGAGCTGTTTTTT,CASSPRTDTGELFF
TRBJ1-5,TRBV5-1,.,.,TGCGCCAGCAGCTTGGGGGGAGAGTATAGCAATCAGCCCCAGCATTTT,CASSLGGEYSNQPQHF
TRBJ1-2,TRBV6-6,.,.,TGTGCCAGCAGTTATGAGGGAAACTATGGCTACACCTTC,CASSYEGNYGYTF
TRBJ2-7,TRBV4-2,TRBD1,few,TGTGCCAGCAGCCAAGGACAGGGAAACAATTACGAGCAGTACTTC,CASSQGQGNNYEQYF
TRBJ2-2,TRBV6-5,.,.,TGTGCCAGCAGTCGGACCGGGGAGCTGTTTTTT,CASSRTGELFF
TRBJ1-5,TRBV2,.,.,TGTGCCAGCAGTCTAAGGGGACGGGAGAATCAGCCCCAGCATTTT,CASSLRGRENQPQHF
TRBJ1-3,TRBV30,.,.,TGTGCCTGGAGTGTTTCCCGGGTGAGGGCGGACACCATATATTTT,CAWSVSRVRADTIYF
TRBJ2-2,TRBV5-8,.,.,TGTGCCAGCAGCTTGACGGGTCTGAACACCGGGGAGCTGTTTTTT,CASSLTGLNTGELFF
TRBJ2-5,TRBV6-1,TRBD2,.,TGTGCCAGCACCTGGGGGGGGGAAGAGACCCAGTACTTC,CASTWGGEETQYF
TRBJ1-1,TRBV7-9,.,.,TGTGCCAGCAGCTTAATAATAGGAGGACGACTTAACACTGAAGCTTTCTTT,CASSLIIGGRLNTEAFF
TRBJ1-5,TRBV18,TRBD1,.,TGTGCCAGCTCACGAAGGACAGGGGAGGGTCAGCCCCAGCATTTT,CASSRRTGEGQPQHF
TRBJ1-1,TRBV7-3,.,.,TGTGCCAGCAGCAAGGACAGTAACACTGAAGCTTTCTTT,CASSKDSNTEAFF
TRBJ2-3,TRBV5-4,TRBD1,once,TGTGCCAGCAGCTTGGACAGGGGGCTAGATACGCAGTATTTT,CASSLDRGLDTQYF
TRBJ1-6,TRBV9,.,.,TGTGCCAGCAGCGTGACTGGGACATCGTCACCCCTCCACTTT,CASSVTGTSSPLHF
TRBJ1-2,TRBV15,.,.,TGTGCCACCAGCAGAGATCTGGCAGGTTCGAACTATGGCTACACCTTC,CATSRDLAGSNYGYTF
TRBJ1-1,TRBV2,.,.,TGTGCCAGCAGCTCTGACAGTGCCCGTGAGGCTTTCTTT,CASSSDSAREAFF
TRBJ2-3,TRBV5-5,TRBD2,.,TGTGCCAGCAGCTTGAGTAGCGGGGGGGCAGATACGCAGTATTTT,CASSLSSGGADTQYF
TRBJ2-7,TRBV10-3,TRBD2,.,TGTGCCATCACTGGGACTAGCGGTTACGAGCAGTACTTC,CAITGTSGYEQYF
TRBJ2-3,TRBV2,TRBD1,.,TGTGCCAGCAATACAGGGGGCACAGATACGCAGTATTTT,CASNTGGTDTQYF
TRBJ2-7,TRBV5-4,TRBD2,.,TGTGCCAGCAGCCCCTCAGCGGGGGCCTACGAGCAGTACTTC,CASSPSAGAYEQYF
TRBJ1-2,TRBV28,.,.,TGTGCCAGCAGCCTTCGAGTGGGGGAGGCGAATGGCTACACCTTC,CASSLRVGEANGYTF
TRBJ1-4,TRBV5-4,TRBD1,.,TGTGCCAGCAGCGGACAGGCCCCAGGGGAAAAACTGTTTTTT,CASSGQAPGEKLFF
TRBJ1-1,TRBV7-9,TRBD1,few,TGTGCCAGCAGCTTTCAGGGGGCTGACACTGAAGCTTTCTTT,CASSFQGADTEAFF
TRBJ1-5,TRBV27,.,.,TGTGCCAGCAGTATAATAGGCAATCAGCCCCAGCATTTT,CASSIIGNQPQHF
TRBJ2-1,TRBV5-8,TRBD2,.,TGTGCCAGCAGCACTTTTAGCGGGGGGCTCTACAATGAGCAGTTCTTC,CASSTFSGGLYNEQFF
TRBJ2-1,TRBV19,TRBD1,.,TGTGCCAGTAGCCAGGGACAGGGATTGAGGAATGAGCAGTTCTTC,CASSQGQGLRNEQFF
TRBJ1-1,TRBV2,TRBD1,.,TGTGCCAGCAGCCTTAGACAGGGGAAGAACACTGAAGCTTTCTTT,CASSLRQGKNTEAFF
TRBJ2-3,TRBV6-5,.,.,TGTGCCAGCAGTTTCGGCACAGATACGCAGTATTTT,CASSFGTDTQYF